The 16 T cell receptor beta chains listed next were all sequenced from one sample in a study of early T cells in non-severe SARS-CoV-2 infection. TCRdb re-called the 5' RACE reads through MiXCR, storing one row per CDR3 protein. There are about 80,000 distinct CDR3 sequences in the sample; approximately 5% occur only once, and under 8% lies in the top ten. The source material was whole blood, sampled at baseline. These receptors originate from an adult who was a healthcare worker with PCR-confirmed SARS-CoV-2 infection or an uninfected control (not recorded which).

The sample holds a few counts of this clonotype. The rearrangement uses TRBV20-1 and TRBJ2-2, with D perhaps TRBD1 or TRBD2 (6 bases each). The CDR3 consists of 16 residues. The V gene's germline CDR1 is DFQATT and CDR2 SNEGSKA (reference sequence). Trimming stripped 0 bases from V and 7 bases from J, with 18 bases between. CDR3 protein: CSARDQEWRDNGELFF. For the CDR3, the DNA is TGCAGTGCTAGAGATCAGGAGTGGCGGGACAACGGGGAGCTGTTTTTT.

This chain uses TRBV6-5 with TRBJ1-1, with 11 bases that match TRBD1. There are 15 residues in the CDR3. The germline gives CDR1 MNHEY, CDR2 SVGAGI. V lost 0 bases to trimming and J lost 11 bases; unmatched junction nucleotides: 8. The CDR3 DNA is TGTGCCAGCAGTTACTCCCGGGACAGGGGGTTCGAGGCTTTCTTT. It codes for CASSYSRDRGFEAFF.

This clonotype was recorded many times. The genes are TRBV19 and TRBJ2-1, with D uncertain. Trimming cost V 7 bases and J 0 bases, with 7 bases left between them. There are 13 residues in the CDR3. Germline CDR1 reads LNHDA; CDR2 reads SQIVND (reference sequence). This chain's CDR3 is CASTPGSYNEQFF. The CDR3 region has the DNA TGTGCCAGTACACCCGGCTCCTACAATGAGCAGTTCTTC.

The V call is TRBV4-1, the J call TRBJ1-2; 7 bases align to TRBD1. Per germline, CDR1 MGHRA and CDR2 YSYEKL. Trimming at V came to 4 bases and at J to 4 bases, leaving 9 bases not matched to a gene. The CDR3 spans 15 residues. The CDR3: CASSLMEQGSYGYTF. The CDR3 bases are TGCGCCAGCAGCCTCATGGAACAGGGGAGCTATGGCTACACCTTC.

This clonotype was picked up many times. The V gene is TRBV6-4, the J gene TRBJ2-7; 13 bases match TRBD2. The CDR3 totals 18 residues. CDR1 is MRHNA and CDR2 is SNTAGT in the germline V gene. The trim removed 5 bases at V and 2 bases at J, leaving 12 bases unmatched. The CDR3: CASSPPAALAGGPYEQYF. The CDR3 bases are TGTGCCAGCAGTCCACCGGCGGCACTAGCGGGAGGGCCCTACGAGCAGTACTTC.

The chain uses TRBV9 and TRBJ1-6; tentatively, D is TRBD1 (5 bases). CDR1 and CDR2 from the germline V gene are SGDLS and YYNGEE. The CDR3 totals 14 residues. The ends were cut back, 2 bases at V and 7 bases at J, with 10 bases in the middle. The DNA of the CDR3 is TGTGCCAGCAGCGTCCTGGAGGGGAATTCACCCCTCCACTTT. The encoded protein is CASSVLEGNSPLHF.

This rearrangement joins TRBV25-1 to TRBJ1-2, with 7 bases that match TRBD1. The CDR3 consists of 14 residues. With V trimmed by 6 bases and J by 8 bases, 12 bases remained unmatched. Per the germline V gene, CDR1 is MGHDK and CDR2 is SYGVNS. In nucleotides, the CDR3 is TGTGCCAGCAGACCCATCGGGACAGATGGGGGCTACACCTTC. Protein sequence: CASRPIGTDGGYTF.

The chain uses TRBV2 and TRBJ2-3; no definite D call. This CDR3 spans 12 amino acids. V dropped 6 bases and J dropped 2 bases, with 6 bases sitting between them. Germline CDR1 reads SNHLY; CDR2 reads FYNNEI. Here the CDR3 reads CASRRFTDTQYF. The CDR3 coding sequence is TGTGCCAGCAGGAGATTCACAGATACGCAGTATTTT.

In this sample, this clonotype turned up many times. The genes are TRBV24-1 and TRBJ2-1, with 8 bases lining up with TRBD2. CDR3 size: 15 residues. The germline V gene encodes CDR1 KGHDR and CDR2 SFDVKD. V was pared by 3 bases and J by 8 bases, with 8 bases of the junction left unmatched. The CDR3 reads CATSDGTRRVDEQFF. The CDR3 DNA follows: TGTGCCACCAGTGATGGGACTAGAAGGGTCGATGAGCAGTTCTTC.

There are many counts of this clonotype. The chain joins TRBV7-3 to TRBJ1-3, with D uncertain. Germline V gene lookup returns CDR1 SGHTA and CDR2 FQGTGA. The CDR3 sequence is 13 residues long. V lost 5 bases and J lost 0, with 5 bases in between. This chain's CDR3 is CASSGGSGNTIYF. The CDR3 DNA is TGTGCCAGCAGCGGAGGCTCTGGAAACACCATATATTTT. The full variable domain, rest sourced from reference TRBV7-3 and TRBJ1-3, is GAGVSQTPSNKVTEKGKYVELRCDPISGHTALYWYRQSLGQGPEFLIYFQGTGAADDSGLPNDRFFAVRPEGSVSTLKIQRTERGDSAVYLCASSGGSGNTIYFGEGSWLTVV.

This clonotype was detected many times. The V call is TRBV27, the J call TRBJ1-2; D gene ambiguous. Germline V gene data show CDR1 as MNHEY and CDR2 as SMNVEV (reference sequence). The CDR3 is 14 residues long. V lost 7 bases and J 1 base, leaving 13 bases between the germline ends. The CDR3 DNA reads TGTGCCAGCACCAAATCGACACTTAACTATGGCTACACCTTC. It yields the protein CASTKSTLNYGYTF.

This clonotype was seen more than once but under ten times. The chain uses TRBV7-3 and TRBJ1-3; unclear D gene. Germline loops: CDR1 SGHTA, CDR2 FQGTGA. This CDR3 has 11 amino acids. V lost 4 bases to trimming and J lost 8 bases, with 6 bases between them. The CDR3 loop is CASSSGDTIYF. CDR3 bases: TGTGCCAGCAGCTCCGGGGACACCATATATTTT.

This clonotype was picked up many times. CDR3 region: CASSPSLGTGAEQYF. In DNA form, the CDR3 reads TGTGCCAGCTCACCCAGTCTCGGGACAGGGGCCGAGCAGTACTTC. This chain connects TRBV18 to TRBJ2-7; 10 nucleotides agree with TRBD1. V lost 3 bases to trimming and J lost 6 bases; unmatched junction nucleotides: 8. Germline CDR1 reads KGHSH; CDR2 reads LQKENI. The CDR3 is 15 amino acids.

This clonotype came up many times. V and J are TRBV15 and TRBJ1-2; D unresolved. Germline V gene lookup returns CDR1 LNHNV and CDR2 YYDKDF (reference sequence). With 5 bases removed from V and 1 base from J, the gap between germline ends came to 14 bases. This CDR3 is 15 amino acids long. In DNA form, the CDR3 reads TGTGCCACCAGCGCAAATCGTGGTCTTAACTATGGCTACACCTTC. Translated: CATSANRGLNYGYTF.

The table lists this clonotype with many counts. This rearrangement joins TRBV2 to TRBJ1-1; unclear D gene. V lost 2 bases to trimming and J lost 1 base, with 11 bases between them. CDR1 SNHLY and CDR2 FYNNEI come from the germline V gene. This CDR3 comprises 15 residues. This CDR3 is CASSERKGENTEAFF. The CDR3 DNA sequence: TGTGCCAGCAGTGAACGGAAGGGTGAGAACACTGAAGCTTTCTTT. The complete variable domain, with remaining parts taken from reference TRBV2 and TRBJ1-1, reads EPEVTQTPSHQVTQMGQEVILRCVPISNHLYFYWYRQILGQKVEFLVSFYNNEISEKSEIFDDQFSVERPDGSNFTLKIRSTKLEDSAMYFCASSERKGENTEAFFGQGTRLTVV.

This clonotype was seen more than once but under ten times. V and J are TRBV12-3 or TRBV12-4 and TRBJ2-2; TRBD2 aligns across 10 bases. V was clipped by 8 bases and J by 6 bases; unmatched bases: 15. The CDR3 spans 17 residues. The CDR3 DNA follows: TGTGCCAGCGGCGAGACAGGGCGGCTAGCGGGAGCCGGGGAGCTGTTTTTT. Translation gives CASGETGRLAGAGELFF.